The next 5 T cell receptor beta chains were all read from a single sample in a study of CD8+ T cells in alopecia areata. Treatment reported: oral pan-JAK inhibitor, 5-10 mg twice daily. Sequencing templates came from extracted RNA that was reverse transcribed into cDNA. Method: immunoSEQ multiplex PCR; TCRdb's copy keeps in-frame clones and lacks some. Altogether about 220,000 clones are present, under 75% being singletons, with the ten largest covering 1.6%. The sequencing used CD4+ T cells sorted from blood, collected at week 4, from a patient treated with tofacitinib. All receptors derive from a human donor with alopecia areata.

This clone was seen just once. The rearrangement links TRBV15 to TRBJ1-1; D not certain. This CDR3 contains 12 residues. Trimming removed 2 bases from V and 3 bases from J, with 4 bases in between. Germline CDR1 and CDR2: LNHNV and YYDKDF (reference sequence). Here the CDR3 reads CATSRRDTEAFF. The CDR3 DNA reads TGTGCCACCAGCAGACGAGACACTGAAGCTTTCTTT.

V is TRBV30 and J is TRBJ2-3; D remains unclear. Germline V lookup: CDR1 GTSNPN, CDR2 SVGIG (reference sequence). The CDR3 sequence is 14 residues long. V lost 1 base to trimming and J lost 3 bases, with 11 bases between them. The CDR3 loop is CAWSGGYRTDTQYF. The CDR3, as DNA: TGTGCCTGGAGTGGGGGATACCGGACAGATACGCAGTATTTT.

This clone counts as medium-sized. V usage is TRBV18 and J usage is TRBJ2-5; 9 bases line up with TRBD1. The CDR3 contains 14 residues. CDR1 is KGHSH, CDR2 LQKENI, per germline. V gave up 3 bases and J gave up 5 bases; unmatched junction bases: 4. The CDR3 loop reads CASSPSGQGETQYF. Written as DNA, the CDR3 is TGTGCCAGCTCACCCTCCGGACAGGGGGAGACCCAGTACTTC.

This sequence joins TRBV6-5 and TRBJ2-3, with TRBD2 as a possible D gene (6 bases). Trimming removed 9 bases from V and 4 bases from J, with 14 bases in between. Germline CDR1 reads MNHEY; CDR2 reads SVGAGI. This CDR3 is 13 amino acids long. The CDR3 reads CASGRTNSDTQYF. The CDR3 bases are TGTGCCAGTGGGAGGACAAACTCAGATACGCAGTATTTT.

The V gene is TRBV2, the J gene TRBJ2-4; 16 bases are a match to TRBD2. The V segment lost 5 bases and the J segment 2 bases; nucleotides outside the gene matches: 9. The CDR3 is 19 amino acids. Per the germline V gene, CDR1 is SNHLY and CDR2 is FYNNEI. The CDR3 DNA sequence: TGTGCCAGCAGTCGTCCCGGGACTAGCGGGGGGGCTCCCAAAAACATTCAGTACTTC. Translation: CASSRPGTSGGAPKNIQYF.